The present T cell receptor (beta chain) was sequenced within a study of blood T cell repertoires in COVID-19. Turning to the study itself: In each case, the material was cDNA or gDNA derived from T cells, B-cell-depleted T cells, or PBMCs.

Measured with immunoSEQ multiplex PCR; TCRdb has only the in-frame clones, and not every one. The sample yields approximately 230,000 clones, 83% seen once. The receptor comes from a man older than 75 with acute or convalescent COVID-19. The sample comprised peripheral blood.

CDR3 loop: CASSLGWGGSTDTQYF. CDR3 DNA: TGTGCCAGCAGCTTAGGCTGGGGAGGGAGCACAGATACGCAGTATTTT. This chain links TRBV7-2 with TRBJ2-3; 7 bases match TRBD2. Germline assignment: CDR1 SGHTA and CDR2 FQGNSA. Unmatched junction bases numbered 4, after V lost 1 base and J lost 0 bases. This CDR3 is 16 amino acids long.